This entry lists 30 T cell receptor beta chains sequenced from one sample in a study of CD8 T cells in Susac syndrome. With random hexamers, reverse transcription was performed on roughly 0.45 to 1 ug of RNA. TCRdb called the immunoSEQ multiplex PCR reads again in MiXCR, with one record for every CDR3 protein. The sample carries about 400,000 distinct CDR3 sequences, 85% recorded once. The material sequenced was CD8+ T cells from PBMCs. The receptors come from a human donor with multiple sclerosis.

The V and J genes are TRBV30 and TRBJ2-5; the D gene could be TRBD1 or TRBD2 (5 bases each). Germline values: CDR1 GTSNPN, CDR2 SVGIG (reference sequence). This CDR3 is 12 amino acids long. V was cut by 2 bases and J by 4 bases, with 8 bases left in between. The CDR3 reads CAWSRGGETQYF. The DNA of the CDR3 is TGTGCCTGGAGTCGTGGGGGAGAGACCCAGTACTTC.

The chain has TRBV3-1 and TRBJ1-2; 9 nucleotides line up with TRBD1. The germline gives CDR1 LGHDT, CDR2 YNNKEL (reference sequence). The CDR3 length is 13 residues. V dropped 4 bases and J dropped 7; count of bases not matched to a gene: 4. For the CDR3, the DNA is TGTGCCAGCAGCCGTACAGGGGGCGGTGGCTACACCTTC. Amino acids: CASSRTGGGGYTF.

This clonotype was observed a handful of times. The V call is TRBV4-1, the J call TRBJ1-1; tentatively, D is TRBD1 (5 bases). Germline loops: CDR1 MGHRA, CDR2 YSYEKL. V was shortened by 3 bases and J by 1 base, with 12 bases between the two germline ends. The CDR3 runs to 15 residues. Here the CDR3 reads CASSHPGTANTEAFF. As DNA, the CDR3 is TGCGCCAGCAGCCATCCCGGGACGGCGAACACTGAAGCTTTCTTT.

The chain employs TRBV10-3 and TRBJ2-3; 15 nucleotides agree with TRBD2. The V gene's germline CDR1 is ENHRY and CDR2 SYGVKD. With 8 bases clipped from V and 4 bases from J, the junction kept 4 bases outside the gene matches. This CDR3 has 15 residues. The chain's CDR3 is CAIGTSGRFPDTQYF. The DNA for the CDR3 is TGTGCCATCGGGACTAGCGGGAGGTTCCCAGATACGCAGTATTTT.

The rearrangement links TRBV19 to TRBJ1-2; 7 bases fit TRBD1. The length of the CDR3 is 15 residues. The germline CDR1 and CDR2 sequences are LNHDA and SQIVND (reference sequence). V dropped 5 bases and J dropped 5; count of bases not matched to a gene: 11. The DNA for the CDR3 is TGTGCCAGTAGTTTCCATTTGACAGGGCGTTATGGCTACACCTTC. Protein sequence: CASSFHLTGRYGYTF.

The V and J genes are TRBV2 and TRBJ1-1; D gene ambiguous. The CDR3 length is 17 residues. Per germline, CDR1 SNHLY and CDR2 FYNNEI. The V end was cut by 3 bases, the J end by 0 bases, with 17 bases between. The CDR3: CASSDEGLVEMNTEAFF. The CDR3 DNA reads as TGTGCCAGCAGTGACGAGGGATTGGTGGAAATGAACACTGAAGCTTTCTTT.

The rearrangement uses TRBV27 and TRBJ2-2; D is unclear. CDR3 length: 12 amino acids. V gave up 5 bases and J gave up 7 bases, with 8 bases separating them. Germline assignment: CDR1 MNHEY and CDR2 SMNVEV (reference sequence). The CDR3 nucleotides are TGTGCCAGCAGTCAAGGGTTCGGGGAGCTGTTTTTT. Translated, it gives CASSQGFGELFF.

The chain carries TRBV27 and TRBJ2-3; no clear D gene. Germline lookup yields CDR1 MNHEY and CDR2 SMNVEV (reference sequence). V lost 1 base to trimming and J lost 0 bases, with 11 bases between them. The length of the CDR3 is 16 residues. The chain's CDR3 is CASSLFPQTSTDTQYF. The DNA of the CDR3 is TGTGCCAGCAGTTTATTTCCTCAGACTAGCACAGATACGCAGTATTTT.

The rearrangement links TRBV6-5 to TRBJ2-2; D is undetermined. The germline gives CDR1 MNHEY, CDR2 SVGAGI. This CDR3 has 14 residues. V lost 8 bases and J lost 1, with 11 bases in between. Here the CDR3 DNA reads TGTGCCAGCGGTAGTCGAAGGAACACCGGGGAGCTGTTTTTT. It translates to CASGSRRNTGELFF.

The chain couples TRBV29-1 to TRBJ1-1, with D maybe TRBD1 (5 bases). V was shortened by 3 bases and J by 2 bases, with 16 bases between the two germline ends. The CDR3 length is 15 residues. CDR1 and CDR2 from the germline V gene are SQVTM and ANQGSEA. CDR3: CSVERGQGGNTEAFF. The CDR3 nucleotides are TGCAGCGTTGAGAGAGGTCAGGGAGGAAACACTGAAGCTTTCTTT.

The J gene is TRBJ1-5, the V gene TRBV30; no clear D gene. The CDR3 is made up of 13 amino acids. V gave up 3 bases and J gave up 0 bases, with 6 bases separating them. Per the germline V gene, CDR1 is GTSNPN and CDR2 is SVGIG (reference sequence). CDR3 nucleotide sequence: TGTGCCTGGAGCCCAGATAGCAATCAGCCCCAGCATTTT. Protein product: CAWSPDSNQPQHF.

The gene calls are TRBV6-1 and TRBJ2-7; the match to TRBD1 covers 7 bases. Germline CDR1 reads MNHNS; CDR2 reads SASEGT. This CDR3 spans 11 amino acids. V lost 7 bases to trimming and J lost 6 bases; unmatched junction nucleotides: 3. CDR3 loop: CASTNRGEQYF. CDR3 DNA sequence: TGTGCCAGCACGAACAGGGGCGAGCAGTACTTC.

The genes are TRBV4-1 and TRBJ1-1; D not resolved. Germline CDR1 and CDR2: MGHRA and YSYEKL. V was cut by 1 base and J by 2 bases, with 8 bases left in between. The CDR3 sequence is 14 residues long. CDR3 protein: CASSQVADNTEAFF. The CDR3 nucleotides read TGCGCCAGCAGCCAAGTTGCGGATAACACTGAAGCTTTCTTT.

As concerns this clonotype: The junction departs from the called germline gene at one end, perhaps through a read error. This rearrangement joins TRBV11-3 to TRBJ2-1; 11 nucleotides line up with TRBD2. The CDR3 sequence is 14 residues long. CDR1 and CDR2 (germline): SGHNT, YENEEA. The CDR3 protein is CASSPTSGRDEQSF. The CDR3 DNA reads as TGTGCCAGCAGCCCCACTAGCGGGAGAGATGAGCAGTCCTTC.

This clonotype was recorded only once. V gene TRBV25-1 combines with J gene TRBJ2-7; D gene ambiguous. The V gene lost 1 base and the J gene lost 1 base, with 11 bases spanning the gap. CDR3 length equals 15 residues. Per germline, CDR1 MGHDK and CDR2 SYGVNS. CDR3: CASSESPPDSYEQYF. The CDR3 region has the DNA TGTGCCAGCAGTGAATCCCCCCCAGATTCCTACGAGCAGTACTTC.

The chain recombines TRBV10-3 with TRBJ2-1, with no clear D. The CDR3 loop spans 12 amino acids. Germline loops: CDR1 ENHRY, CDR2 SYGVKD. Trimming stripped 0 bases from V and 7 bases from J, with 4 bases between. The CDR3 loop reads CAISESANEQFF. CDR3 coding DNA: TGTGCCATCAGTGAGTCGGCTAATGAGCAGTTCTTC.

The chain uses TRBV4-1 and TRBJ1-4; 11 bases line up with TRBD1. CDR1 is MGHRA, CDR2 YSYEKL, per germline. With 5 bases clipped from V and 6 bases from J, the junction kept 8 bases outside the gene matches. There are 16 residues in the CDR3. The CDR3 spells CASSLRTGGGYEKLFF. CDR3 coding DNA: TGCGCCAGCAGCTTGAGGACAGGGGGCGGGTATGAAAAACTGTTTTTT.

This clonotype has only a few counts. The genes are TRBV21-1 and TRBJ1-1. TRBV21-1 constitutes a pseudogene. CDR3 length: 9 amino acids. The DNA of the CDR3 is TGTGCCAGCAGGGCTGAAGCTTTCTTT. Amino acid sequence: CASRAEAFF.

This clonotype was recorded many times. This rearrangement joins TRBV2 to TRBJ2-7; 11 bases map to TRBD1. With V trimmed by 6 bases and J by 2 bases, 6 bases remained unmatched. There are 15 residues in the CDR3. Germline CDR1 and CDR2: SNHLY and FYNNEI. The DNA of the CDR3 is TGTGCCAGCAGCCAGGACAGGGGGCTGACCTACGAGCAGTACTTC. This encodes CASSQDRGLTYEQYF.

This clonotype appeared once. V usage is TRBV7-9 and J usage is TRBJ2-5; perhaps TRBD1 as D (6 bases). The CDR3 extends over 15 amino acids. Germline values: CDR1 SEHNR, CDR2 FQNEAQ (reference sequence). Trimming stripped 5 bases from V and 3 bases from J, with 16 bases between. The CDR3: CASSPKDRKKETQYF. CDR3 nucleotides: TGTGCCAGCAGCCCTAAGGACAGAAAAAAAGAGACCCAGTACTTC.

V is TRBV27 and J is TRBJ2-7, with D perhaps TRBD2 (5 bases). The germline V and J ends were trimmed by 5 bases and 2 bases, with 13 bases remaining between them. This CDR3 is 14 amino acids long. The germline V gene encodes CDR1 MNHEY and CDR2 SMNVEV (reference sequence). The CDR3 here is CASSMDSAAYEQYF. In DNA form, the CDR3 reads TGTGCCAGCAGTATGGACTCGGCGGCCTACGAGCAGTACTTC.

The rearrangement joins TRBV24-1 to TRBJ2-3; the D gene is possibly TRBD1 (6 bases). The CDR3 length is 17 residues. Per germline, CDR1 KGHDR and CDR2 SFDVKD. Trimming shortened V by 4 bases and J by 0 bases, and 16 bases separated the two germline ends. CDR3 sequence: CATSDPSTGVSTDTQYF. For the CDR3, the DNA is TGTGCCACCAGTGACCCTTCGACAGGTGTTAGCACAGATACGCAGTATTTT.

This clonotype was recorded once. The chain carries TRBV4-1 and TRBJ1-2; 7 positions agree with TRBD1. Trimming removed 1 base from V and 6 bases from J; junction bases left unmatched: 11. The CDR3 contains 16 residues. Germline CDR1 and CDR2: MGHRA and YSYEKL. CDR3 bases: TGCGCCAGCAGCCAAGGGGACACAGGGGATTGGAATGGCTACACCTTC. Protein product: CASSQGDTGDWNGYTF.

The rearrangement uses TRBV27 and TRBJ1-2; TRBD1 is a possible D gene (5 bases). Germline-derived CDR1 and CDR2 are MNHEY and SMNVEV (reference sequence). Trimming pared 7 bases from V and 10 bases from J, leaving 25 bases between. The CDR3 loop spans 15 amino acids. CDR3: CASTRNRDGWRAYTF. The DNA for the CDR3 is TGTGCCAGCACGCGGAACCGGGACGGATGGAGAGCCTACACCTTC.

The chain combines TRBV3-1 with TRBJ2-2; D remains ambiguous. V was clipped by 3 bases and J by 6 bases, with 17 bases between them. CDR3 length equals 16 residues. The germline V gene encodes CDR1 LGHDT and CDR2 YNNKEL (reference sequence). The CDR3 loop reads CASSHQDSGNPGELFF. In DNA form, the CDR3 reads TGTGCCAGCAGCCACCAAGACTCTGGGAATCCCGGGGAGCTGTTTTTT.

The V gene is TRBV11-2, the J gene TRBJ2-7, with unresolved D. The CDR3 loop spans 18 amino acids. The germline V gene encodes CDR1 SGHAT and CDR2 FQNNGV. Deletions cut 0 bases from V and 5 bases from J, with 23 bases between. The CDR3 DNA reads as TGTGCCAGCAGCTTAGATAGGCACTGGACCTCTTATCGGGACGAGCAGTACTTC. Translated, it gives CASSLDRHWTSYRDEQYF.

The chain links TRBV4-1 to TRBJ2-1; D gene ambiguous. Germline-derived CDR1 and CDR2 are MGHRA and YSYEKL. Deletions cut 4 bases from V and 6 bases from J, with 13 bases between. This CDR3 contains 14 residues. CDR3 bases: TGCGCCAGCAGCCCAGCGCGGCCCGGCAATGAGCAGTTCTTC. Amino acid sequence: CASSPARPGNEQFF.

The V call is TRBV19, the J call TRBJ1-1; 7 positions match TRBD1. The germline V gene has CDR1 LNHDA and CDR2 SQIVND (reference sequence). V trimming: 4 bases; J trimming: 5 bases; junction bases outside the gene matches: 7. The CDR3 spans 14 residues. The CDR3 loop is CASSTESGGTEAFF. The CDR3 DNA is TGTGCCAGTAGTACCGAATCAGGGGGGACTGAAGCTTTCTTT. The variable domain in full, completed from reference TRBV19 and TRBJ1-1, reads DGGITQSPKYLFRKEGQNVTLSCEQNLNHDAMYWYRQDPGQGLRLIYYSQIVNDFQKGDIAEGYSVSREKKESFPLTVTSAQKNPTAFYLCASSTESGGTEAFFGQGTRLTVV.

Here the CDR3 DNA reads TGTGCCAGCAGCGTAGGGTCTTATTCACCCCTCCACTTT. Translating it yields CASSVGSYSPLHF. The V gene is TRBV9, the J gene TRBJ1-6; D remains unclear. The length of the CDR3 is 13 residues. Trimming shortened V by 0 bases and J by 8 bases, and 6 bases separated the two germline ends. Germline V gene sequence: CDR1 SGDLS, CDR2 YYNGEE.

This clonotype was observed a single time. CDR3 in amino acids: CASSLWDNSNQPQHF. The CDR3 coding sequence is TGTGCCAGCAGTTTATGGGACAATAGCAATCAGCCCCAGCATTTT. V is TRBV28 and J is TRBJ1-5, with a tentative D call TRBD1 (5 bases). The V gene lost 0 bases and the J gene lost 0 bases, with 6 bases spanning the gap. The germline gives CDR1 MDHEN, CDR2 SYDVKM. The CDR3 is 15 residues long.